This T cell receptor beta chain derives from a study of response to subunit inactivated influenza vaccine (dated by TCRdb to between 2017 and 2018). Turning to the overall study: Deep quantitative profiling of the T cell receptor repertoire was used in the study to follow responses to a trivalent subunit inactivated influenza vaccine.

There are 14 amino acids in the CDR3, from cysteine to phenylalanine inclusive. Left in the record is the CDR3 DNA by itself, 42 bases read in frame from the first base. The germline V and J ends show losses of 2 bases and 7 bases respectively, and no gene match explains 7 bases of the junction. Per the germline V gene, SGHDN is the CDR1 and FVKESK is the CDR2. To note about this clonotype: This receptor's antigen is unknown. Base qualities were left out, and no much larger clone turns up one base away.

The research as a whole found: It was suggested by the authors that each seasonal influenza vaccination may recruit only a limited number of new T cells.

The receptor library was made with RT-PCR. For sequencing, an Illumina HiSeq 2500 was employed. TCRdb passed the public sequencing reads through fastp at Q25 and MiXCR, retaining productive beta sequences. Entries are consolidated by CDR3 protein sequence, retaining the most common genes and DNA. Here the sample has about 190,000 distinct CDR3 sequences; about 15% occur a single time. Approximately 30% of the sample is in the top ten clones. The clonotype originates from a man aged 45-60 years who received an inactivated influenza vaccine. Donor details come from another sample of the same person, matched by shared clones. Sequenced here: CD8+ T cells sorted from PBMCs, sampled about 5 days after vaccination. The chain is assembled from TRBV14 and TRBJ2-7, and TRBD1 matches 8 of the central bases. This receptor has the CDR3 CASSQPGQVDEQYF. The nucleotides read TGTGCCAGCAGCCAACCGGGACAGGTGGATGAGCAGTACTTC.